This T cell receptor (beta chain) emerged from a study of blood T cell repertoires in COVID-19. Germline lookup yields CDR1 SGHRS and CDR2 YFSETQ. The CDR3 is 14 amino acids. V shed 6 bases and J shed 9 bases, with 19 bases lying between them. Assay used: immunoSEQ multiplex PCR; TCRdb lists only in-frame clones, some missing. Of fewer than 45,000 clones listed, around 89% are singletons. The chain combines TRBV5-1 with TRBJ2-1, with D possibly being TRBD1 (6 bases). The receptor was isolated from a man between 60 and 75 years old with active or convalescent COVID-19. Sequencing was carried out using peripheral blood. The CDR3 is CASTRPRIGGEQFF. CDR3 bases: TGCGCCAGCACGAGACCGAGAATAGGGGGTGAGCAGTTCTTC.